This T cell receptor beta chain was identified in a study of blood T cell repertoires in COVID-19. In the study overall: PBMCs, B-cell-depleted T cells, or T cells provided the cDNA or gDNA that made up the material.

The table came from immunoSEQ multiplex PCR; TCRdb's copy has only in-frame clones and leaves some out. The profile shows about 200,000 clones, approximately 84% of them singletons. With V trimmed by 0 bases and J by 5 bases, 4 bases remained unmatched. Per germline, CDR1 MRHNA and CDR2 SNTAGT. The CDR3 extends over 15 amino acids. The source material was peripheral blood. This chain links TRBV6-4 with TRBJ2-3, with 8 positions matching TRBD2. The TCR comes from an elderly woman with acute or convalescent COVID-19. CDR3 nucleotide sequence: TGTGCCAGCAGTGACTCCTTCAGCGGGAGAGATACGCAGTATTTT. It translates to CASSDSFSGRDTQYF.